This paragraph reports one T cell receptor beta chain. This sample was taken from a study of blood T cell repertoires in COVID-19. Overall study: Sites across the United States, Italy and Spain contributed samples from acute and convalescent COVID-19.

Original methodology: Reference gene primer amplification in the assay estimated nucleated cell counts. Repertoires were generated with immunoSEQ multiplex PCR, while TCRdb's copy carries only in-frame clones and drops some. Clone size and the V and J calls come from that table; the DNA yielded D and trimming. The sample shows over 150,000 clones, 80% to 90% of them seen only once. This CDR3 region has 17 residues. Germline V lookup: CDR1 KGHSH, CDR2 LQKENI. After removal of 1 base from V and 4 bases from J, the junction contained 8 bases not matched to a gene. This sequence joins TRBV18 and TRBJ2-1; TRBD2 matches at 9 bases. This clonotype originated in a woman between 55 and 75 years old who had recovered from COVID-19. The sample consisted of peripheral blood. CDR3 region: CASSPRSAGGHYNEQFF. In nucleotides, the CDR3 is TGTGCCAGCTCACCACGGTCGGCGGGGGGGCATTACAATGAGCAGTTCTTC.